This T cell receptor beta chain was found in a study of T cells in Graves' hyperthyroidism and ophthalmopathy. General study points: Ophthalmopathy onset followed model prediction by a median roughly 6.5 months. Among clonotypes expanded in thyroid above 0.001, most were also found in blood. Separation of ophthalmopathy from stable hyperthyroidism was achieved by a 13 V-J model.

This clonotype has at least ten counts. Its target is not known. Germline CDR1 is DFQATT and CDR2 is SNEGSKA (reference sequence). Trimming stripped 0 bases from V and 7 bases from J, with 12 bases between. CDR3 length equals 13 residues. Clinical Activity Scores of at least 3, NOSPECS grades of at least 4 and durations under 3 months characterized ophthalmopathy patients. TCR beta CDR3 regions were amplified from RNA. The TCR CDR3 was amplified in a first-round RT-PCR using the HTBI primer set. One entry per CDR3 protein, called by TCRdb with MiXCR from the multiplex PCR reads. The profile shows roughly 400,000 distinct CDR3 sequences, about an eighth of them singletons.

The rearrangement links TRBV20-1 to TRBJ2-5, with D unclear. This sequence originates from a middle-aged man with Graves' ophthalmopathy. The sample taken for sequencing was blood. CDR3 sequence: CSARDFSWGTQYF. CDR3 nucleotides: TGCAGTGCTAGAGATTTCTCGTGGGGGACCCAGTACTTC.